This is a list of T cell receptor beta chains from one sample in a study of blood T cell repertoires in COVID-19. TCRdb's copy holds only in-frame clones and misses some; the assay was immunoSEQ multiplex PCR. This sample carries more than 60,000 clones, almost 85% of them seen once, and the ten largest clones take about 18%. The sequencing input was peripheral blood. These receptors came from a human donor in a cohort sampled during active COVID-19. Both conserved end residues are part of each CDR3. Fields, in order: V gene, J gene, clone size, D gene, CDR3 length, CDR3 protein, CDR3 DNA. A D gene is named only where the DNA matches it firmly. For some rows the clone size is stated as once, few or many, or as a class when expanded; others skip it.

V gene: TRBV27; J gene: TRBJ2-6; clone size: NA; D gene: TRBD1; CDR3 length: 17; CDR3 protein: CASSPRTGFSGANVLTF; CDR3 DNA: TGTGCCAGCAGTCCCCGGACAGGCTTCTCTGGGGCCAACGTCCTGACTTTC
V gene: TRBV6-2/TRBV6-3; J gene: TRBJ2-2; clone size: few; D gene: NA; CDR3 length: 14; CDR3 protein: CASSGDLNTGELFF; CDR3 DNA: TGTGCCAGCAGCGGGGACTTGAACACCGGGGAGCTGTTTTTT
V gene: TRBV6-4; J gene: TRBJ1-1; clone size: NA; D gene: NA; CDR3 length: 15; CDR3 protein: CASGVEGSAHTEAFF; CDR3 DNA: TGTGCCAGCGGGGTTGAGGGATCCGCTCACACTGAAGCTTTCTTT
V gene: TRBV29-1; J gene: TRBJ2-7; clone size: NA; D gene: TRBD2; CDR3 length: 13; CDR3 protein: CSAAGDGGYEQYF; CDR3 DNA: TGCAGCGCCGCGGGGGACGGCGGCTACGAGCAGTACTTC
V gene: TRBV12-3/TRBV12-4; J gene: TRBJ1-2; clone size: NA; D gene: NA; CDR3 length: 11; CDR3 protein: CASAANYGYTF; CDR3 DNA: TGTGCCAGCGCAGCTAACTATGGCTACACCTTC
V gene: TRBV6-5; J gene: TRBJ2-5; clone size: NA; D gene: TRBD1; CDR3 length: 14; CDR3 protein: CASSYTRGLETQYF; CDR3 DNA: TGTGCCAGCAGCTACACCAGGGGGCTGGAGACCCAGTACTTC
V gene: TRBV27; J gene: TRBJ2-7; clone size: NA; D gene: TRBD2; CDR3 length: 14; CDR3 protein: CASSILAGGLEQYF; CDR3 DNA: TGTGCCAGCAGTATACTAGCGGGGGGGTTGGAGCAGTACTTC
V gene: TRBV7-2; J gene: TRBJ1-3; clone size: NA; D gene: NA; CDR3 length: 14; CDR3 protein: CASSFFTTLDTIYF; CDR3 DNA: TGTGCCAGCAGCTTTTTCACTACCTTGGACACCATATATTTT
V gene: TRBV24-1; J gene: TRBJ2-3; clone size: once; D gene: NA; CDR3 length: 14; CDR3 protein: CATSDFTSTDTQYF; CDR3 DNA: TGTGCCACCAGTGATTTTACTAGTACAGATACGCAGTATTTT
V gene: TRBV11-2; J gene: TRBJ2-1; clone size: NA; D gene: TRBD2; CDR3 length: 16; CDR3 protein: CASSLSAGGSYNEQFF; CDR3 DNA: TGTGCCAGCAGCTTATCTGCGGGGGGATCCTACAATGAGCAGTTCTTC
V gene: TRBV27; J gene: TRBJ2-2; clone size: NA; D gene: TRBD1; CDR3 length: 15; CDR3 protein: CASSRGQGYTGELFF; CDR3 DNA: TGTGCCAGCAGTAGGGGACAGGGTTACACCGGGGAGCTGTTTTTT
V gene: TRBV2; J gene: TRBJ1-2; clone size: NA; D gene: NA; CDR3 length: 13; CDR3 protein: CASSEGTRGGYTF; CDR3 DNA: TGTGCCAGCAGTGAAGGTACCCGCGGAGGCTACACCTTC
V gene: TRBV11-2; J gene: TRBJ2-7; clone size: NA; D gene: NA; CDR3 length: 13; CDR3 protein: CASSLVVLYEQYF; CDR3 DNA: TGTGCCAGCAGCTTAGTAGTCTTATACGAGCAGTACTTC
V gene: TRBV5-6; J gene: TRBJ2-7; clone size: NA; D gene: NA; CDR3 length: 13; CDR3 protein: CASSPPGYYEQYF; CDR3 DNA: TGTGCCAGCAGCCCTCCGGGTTACTACGAGCAGTACTTC
V gene: TRBV5-1; J gene: TRBJ1-2; clone size: NA; D gene: TRBD1; CDR3 length: 17; CDR3 protein: CASSLAGRGRPNYGYTF; CDR3 DNA: TGCGCCAGCAGCTTGGCGGGCAGGGGGCGACCTAACTATGGCTACACCTTC
V gene: TRBV19; J gene: TRBJ2-2; clone size: NA; D gene: TRBD1; CDR3 length: 14; CDR3 protein: CAGRQGSNTGELFF; CDR3 DNA: TGTGCCGGCAGACAGGGGTCAAACACCGGGGAGCTGTTTTTT
V gene: TRBV29-1; J gene: TRBJ1-4; clone size: NA; D gene: NA; CDR3 length: 13; CDR3 protein: CSVERGTNEKLFF; CDR3 DNA: TGCAGCGTTGAGAGGGGGACTAATGAAAAACTGTTTTTT
V gene: TRBV4-3; J gene: TRBJ2-7; clone size: NA; D gene: NA; CDR3 length: 13; CDR3 protein: CASSQGNGHEQYF; CDR3 DNA: TGCGCCAGCAGCCAAGGAAACGGTCACGAGCAGTACTTC
V gene: TRBV12-5; J gene: TRBJ1-4; clone size: NA; D gene: NA; CDR3 length: 16; CDR3 protein: CASGSPQNLGGEKLFF; CDR3 DNA: TGTGCTAGTGGTTCTCCCCAAAATTTGGGGGGTGAAAAACTGTTTTTT
V gene: TRBV9; J gene: TRBJ2-1; clone size: NA; D gene: NA; CDR3 length: 14; CDR3 protein: CASSVGGTYNEQFF; CDR3 DNA: TGTGCCAGCAGCGTAGGAGGGACCTACAATGAGCAGTTCTTC
V gene: TRBV6-2/TRBV6-3; J gene: TRBJ1-5; clone size: NA; D gene: NA; CDR3 length: 16; CDR3 protein: CASSYSIPGAGQPQHF; CDR3 DNA: TGTGCCAGCAGTTACTCGATCCCAGGGGCGGGCCAGCCCCAGCATTTT
V gene: TRBV19; J gene: TRBJ2-7; clone size: NA; D gene: TRBD1; CDR3 length: 18; CDR3 protein: CASSPRDRALEVSYEQYF; CDR3 DNA: TGTGCCAGTAGCCCCCGGGACAGGGCCCTTGAGGTATCCTACGAGCAGTACTTC
V gene: TRBV4-2; J gene: TRBJ2-1; clone size: NA; D gene: TRBD1; CDR3 length: 18; CDR3 protein: CASSQSRDRVGGPAEQFF; CDR3 DNA: TGTGCCAGCAGCCAATCCCGGGACAGGGTTGGTGGCCCGGCTGAGCAGTTCTTC
V gene: TRBV6-1; J gene: TRBJ1-5; clone size: NA; D gene: NA; CDR3 length: 15; CDR3 protein: CASSEMGADNQPQHF; CDR3 DNA: TGTGCCAGCAGTGAAATGGGGGCAGACAATCAGCCCCAGCATTTT
V gene: TRBV19; J gene: TRBJ1-5; clone size: NA; D gene: TRBD1; CDR3 length: 15; CDR3 protein: CASSWTGVGNQPQHF; CDR3 DNA: TGTGCCAGTAGTTGGACAGGGGTGGGCAATCAGCCCCAGCATTTT
V gene: TRBV7-9; J gene: TRBJ2-1; clone size: once; D gene: NA; CDR3 length: 15; CDR3 protein: CASSLVAGVDNEQFF; CDR3 DNA: TGTGCCAGCAGCTTAGTGGCAGGGGTCGACAATGAGCAGTTCTTC
V gene: TRBV19; J gene: TRBJ1-1; clone size: NA; D gene: TRBD1; CDR3 length: 12; CDR3 protein: CASSGQGGEAFF; CDR3 DNA: TGTGCCAGTAGTGGACAGGGTGGGGAAGCTTTCTTT
V gene: TRBV11-2; J gene: TRBJ1-4; clone size: NA; D gene: NA; CDR3 length: 15; CDR3 protein: CASSLRLSAGEKLFF; CDR3 DNA: TGTGCCAGCAGCTTAAGACTATCCGCGGGTGAAAAACTGTTTTTT
V gene: TRBV2; J gene: TRBJ2-5; clone size: NA; D gene: NA; CDR3 length: 10; CDR3 protein: CASVQARQYF; CDR3 DNA: TGTGCCAGCGTCCAGGCGCGCCAGTACTTC
V gene: TRBV5-1; J gene: TRBJ2-2; clone size: NA; D gene: TRBD1; CDR3 length: 14; CDR3 protein: CASSLQGDTGELFF; CDR3 DNA: TGCGCCAGCAGCCTACAGGGGGACACCGGGGAGCTGTTTTTT
V gene: TRBV19; J gene: TRBJ1-2; clone size: NA; D gene: NA; CDR3 length: 13; CDR3 protein: CASSISLPRGYTF; CDR3 DNA: TGTGCCAGTAGCATTAGTTTGCCTAGGGGCTACACCTTC
V gene: TRBV10-3; J gene: TRBJ1-2; clone size: NA; D gene: TRBD1; CDR3 length: 13; CDR3 protein: CAISQTGLYGYTF; CDR3 DNA: TGTGCCATCAGCCAGACAGGGCTCTATGGCTACACCTTC
V gene: TRBV14; J gene: TRBJ2-3; clone size: NA; D gene: NA; CDR3 length: 12; CDR3 protein: CASSATQRTQYF; CDR3 DNA: TGTGCCAGCAGTGCTACTCAGCGTACGCAGTATTTT
V gene: TRBV7-2; J gene: TRBJ1-3; clone size: NA; D gene: NA; CDR3 length: 16; CDR3 protein: CASSLATGLPGNTIYF; CDR3 DNA: TGTGCCAGCAGCTTAGCCACGGGTCTACCTGGAAACACCATATATTTT
V gene: TRBV9; J gene: TRBJ2-3; clone size: NA; D gene: TRBD2; CDR3 length: 16; CDR3 protein: CASSVLAGGREDTQYF; CDR3 DNA: TGTGCCAGCAGCGTATTAGCGGGGGGCCGGGAAGATACGCAGTATTTT
V gene: TRBV6-5; J gene: TRBJ2-3; clone size: NA; D gene: TRBD1; CDR3 length: 13; CDR3 protein: CASRRTGSDTQYF; CDR3 DNA: TGTGCCAGCAGAAGGACAGGGTCTGATACGCAGTATTTT
V gene: TRBV3-1/TRBV3-2; J gene: TRBJ1-6; clone size: NA; D gene: TRBD1; CDR3 length: 16; CDR3 protein: CASSQMPGQGGSPLHF; CDR3 DNA: TGTGCCAGCAGCCAAATGCCGGGACAGGGAGGATCACCCCTCCACTTT
V gene: TRBV24-1; J gene: TRBJ2-1; clone size: NA; D gene: TRBD1; CDR3 length: 15; CDR3 protein: CATTAGTGPNNEQFF; CDR3 DNA: TGTGCCACCACGGCCGGGACAGGGCCAAACAATGAGCAGTTCTTC
V gene: TRBV24-1; J gene: TRBJ2-5; clone size: NA; D gene: TRBD2; CDR3 length: 16; CDR3 protein: CATSDATSGAQETQYF; CDR3 DNA: TGTGCCACCAGTGATGCAACTAGCGGGGCTCAAGAGACCCAGTACTTC